This T cell receptor beta chain was documented in a study of blood T cell repertoires in COVID-19. Study overall: PBMCs, B-cell-depleted T cells, or T cells were the source of the cDNA or gDNA that made up the material.

Per germline, CDR1 MNHEY and CDR2 SVGAGI. The CDR3 runs 15 residues. Trimming shortened V by 8 bases and J by 6 bases, and 23 bases separated the two germline ends. Per the original data handling: By means of reference gene primer amplification, nucleated cell counts were estimated. Only in-frame clones appear in the TCRdb table, and some are missing; sequencing was by immunoSEQ multiplex PCR. V, J and clone size were drawn from that table, and D and trimming were deduced from the DNA. The sample consists of 9,000 to 13,000 clones, nearly 90% of them appearing once. The TCR comes from a human donor in a cohort sampled during active COVID-19. The chain links TRBV6-5 to TRBJ2-7; the D gene is possibly TRBD1 (5 bases). The sequenced material came from peripheral blood. CDR3: CASPPEGSQGVEQYF. In DNA, the CDR3 is TGTGCCAGCCCCCCGGAAGGCAGTCAAGGGGTCGAGCAGTACTTC.